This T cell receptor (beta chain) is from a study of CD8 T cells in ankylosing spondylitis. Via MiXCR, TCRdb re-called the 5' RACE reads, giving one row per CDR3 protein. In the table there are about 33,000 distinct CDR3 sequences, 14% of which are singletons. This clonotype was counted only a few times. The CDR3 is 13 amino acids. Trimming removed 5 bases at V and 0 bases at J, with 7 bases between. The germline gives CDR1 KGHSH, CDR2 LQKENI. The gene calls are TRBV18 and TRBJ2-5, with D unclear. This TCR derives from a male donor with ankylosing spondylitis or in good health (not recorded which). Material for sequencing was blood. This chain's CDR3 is CASSTLYQETQYF. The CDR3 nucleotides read TGTGCCAGCTCAACCTTGTACCAAGAGACCCAGTACTTC.